One sample yielded the 15 T cell receptor beta chains listed below, sequenced in a study of T cell responses to AZD1222 COVID-19 vaccine. Assay: immunoSEQ multiplex PCR; the TCRdb copy retains only in-frame clones and omits some. Of 150,000 to 200,000 clones in the sample, 90% were seen once. Material: peripheral blood, obtained on day 0 of AZD1222 vaccination. The receptor source for this set is an adult in good health.

The V call is TRBV18, the J call TRBJ1-5, with 10 bases aligning to TRBD1. The V and J ends lost 6 bases and 5 bases, in that order; junction bases with no gene match: 4. Germline CDR1 reads KGHSH; CDR2 reads LQKENI. This CDR3 region has 14 residues. Written as DNA, the CDR3 is TGTGCCAGCTCCCCCGGGACAGGGGATCAGCCCCAGCATTTT. Translated: CASSPGTGDQPQHF.

The chain employs TRBV5-4 and TRBJ2-3; 8 nucleotides align to TRBD2. CDR1 and CDR2 from the germline V gene are SGHNT and YYREEE (reference sequence). The V gene end was trimmed by 4 bases and the J gene end by 4 bases; junction bases not matched to a gene: 11. The CDR3 covers 16 residues. The CDR3 region has the DNA TGTGCCAGCAGCCCCGGGGGGGGGATCGGGTCAGATACGCAGTATTTT. It specifies CASSPGGGIGSDTQYF.

This clone was seen once. The chain links TRBV7-9 to TRBJ1-1; TRBD1 aligns across 7 bases. The V and J ends lost 6 bases and 3 bases, in that order; junction bases with no gene match: 4. The CDR3 sequence is 13 residues long. The germline V gene has CDR1 SEHNR and CDR2 FQNEAQ (reference sequence). The chain's CDR3 is CASRATGDTEAFF. In DNA form, the CDR3 reads TGTGCCAGCAGGGCAACAGGGGACACTGAAGCTTTCTTT.

V and J are TRBV9 and TRBJ1-1; 9 nucleotides align to TRBD1. This CDR3 contains 15 residues. With V trimmed by 4 bases and J by 1 base, 5 bases remained unmatched. Germline CDR1 is SGDLS and CDR2 is YYNGEE. CDR3 nucleotide sequence: TGTGCCAGCAGCCAACGGACAGGGGCGAACACTGAAGCTTTCTTT. It translates to CASSQRTGANTEAFF. Complete variable domain (other parts from reference TRBV9 and TRBJ1-1): DSGVTQTPKHLITATGQRVTLRCSPRSGDLSVYWYQQSLDQGLQFLIQYYNGEERAKGNILERFSAQQFPDLHSELNLSSLELGDSALYFCASSQRTGANTEAFFGQGTRLTVV.

This chain links TRBV9 with TRBJ1-6, with unresolved D. Trimming removed 2 bases at V and 5 bases at J, with 11 bases between. Germline V gene data show CDR1 as SGDLS and CDR2 as YYNGEE. CDR3 length equals 15 residues. The CDR3: CASSVSGKDNSPLHF. The CDR3 region has the DNA TGTGCCAGCAGCGTTTCCGGGAAAGATAATTCACCCCTCCACTTT.

The chain uses TRBV11-1 and TRBJ1-1, with D unresolved. Deletions cut 8 bases from V and 1 base from J, with 11 bases between. CDR1 and CDR2 from the germline V gene are SGHAT and FQDESV (reference sequence). CDR3 size: 13 residues. DNA for the CDR3: TGTGCCAGCGGAAGGACCGAGAACACTGAAGCTTTCTTT. This codes for CASGRTENTEAFF.

This clone came up once. V and J are TRBV11-3 and TRBJ1-5, with a tentative D call TRBD1 (5 bases). This CDR3 comprises 14 residues. Germline V gene sequence: CDR1 SGHNT, CDR2 YENEEA. V was clipped by 5 bases and J by 3 bases, with 11 bases between them. CDR3 in amino acids: CASSLSTDNQPQHF. In nucleotides, the CDR3 is TGTGCCAGCAGCCTCTCGACAGACAATCAGCCCCAGCATTTT.

The chain has TRBV7-9 and TRBJ1-1; D perhaps matches TRBD1 (6 bases). The CDR3 has 13 residues. The V and J ends lost 11 bases and 1 base respectively, with 14 bases between them. The germline V gene encodes CDR1 SEHNR and CDR2 FQNEAQ (reference sequence). CDR3 amino acids: CAAIGGENTEAFF. In DNA form, the CDR3 reads TGTGCCGCCATTGGGGGCGAGAACACTGAAGCTTTCTTT.

The V and J genes are TRBV21-1 and TRBJ1-5. TRBV21-1 counts as a pseudogene. CDR3 length: 17 amino acids. CDR3 in amino acids: CASSPRRRRDQLKPQHF. CDR3 sequence (DNA): TGTGCCAGCAGCCCGCGGAGGAGAAGGGACCAACTTAAGCCCCAGCATTTT.

The chain recombines TRBV5-1 with TRBJ1-1; D is perhaps TRBD1 (6 bases). The CDR3 has 17 amino acids. With 3 bases removed from V and 0 bases from J, the gap between germline ends came to 18 bases. Germline CDR1 is SGHRS and CDR2 is YFSETQ. Here the CDR3 reads CASSSRVDSGVNTEAFF. In nucleotides, the CDR3 is TGCGCCAGCAGCTCGCGGGTCGATTCAGGGGTGAACACTGAAGCTTTCTTT.

This rearrangement joins TRBV4-1 to TRBJ1-1; tentative D call: TRBD1 (6 bases). This CDR3 has 15 amino acids. Germline CDR1 MGHRA, CDR2 YSYEKL. The V end lost 5 bases, the J end lost 1 base, and 14 bases lay between the germline ends. This CDR3 is CASSFDPQGNTEAFF. The DNA for the CDR3 is TGCGCCAGCAGCTTCGACCCACAGGGGAACACTGAAGCTTTCTTT.

The chain links TRBV27 to TRBJ2-7, with D perhaps matching TRBD2 (5 bases). The germline CDR1 and CDR2 sequences are MNHEY and SMNVEV (reference sequence). Trimming took off 5 bases at V and 2 bases at J, with 13 bases between the two ends. The CDR3 has 14 residues. This CDR3 is CASSTVSGAYEQYF. DNA for the CDR3: TGTGCCAGCAGTACAGTCTCCGGGGCCTACGAGCAGTACTTC.

This clone has just one count. The chain has TRBV6-4 and TRBJ2-3; TRBD1 matches 9 bases. The V segment lost 2 bases and the J segment 6 bases; nucleotides outside the gene matches: 12. The CDR3 sequence is 17 residues long. Germline CDR1 MRHNA, CDR2 SNTAGT. The CDR3 DNA follows: TGTGCCAGCAGTGACCCGTTAGGACAGGGGTTGCTGGATACGCAGTATTTT. Its protein is CASSDPLGQGLLDTQYF.

CDR3 coding DNA: TGTGCCAGCAGCGCCAACGGGGCAGGGGGCGTCGACACTGAAGCTTTCTTT. Residues: CASSANGAGGVDTEAFF. J is TRBJ1-1 and V is TRBV21-1; the table calls TRBD1, which could not be checked here. TRBV21-1 represents a pseudogene. There are 17 residues in the CDR3.

The chain has TRBV6-6 and TRBJ1-5; D gene uncertain. CDR3 length: 15 amino acids. CDR1 is MNHNY and CDR2 is SVGAGI in the germline V gene (reference sequence). V was shortened by 4 bases and J by 6 bases, with 16 bases between the two germline ends. CDR3 sequence: CASSLQSSAGQPQHF. In nucleotides, the CDR3 is TGTGCCAGCAGTTTACAGTCTTCGGCGGGTCAGCCCCAGCATTTT.